This is a list of T cell receptor beta chains from one sample in a study of blood T cell repertoires in COVID-19. The assay was immunoSEQ multiplex PCR, and TCRdb's table has in-frame clones only and misses some. Here the sample spans about 160,000 clones, 80% to 90% being singletons. Sequenced input: PBMCs or T cells enriched from blood (not recorded which). These receptors were obtained from a woman between 45 and 60 years old who had recovered from COVID-19. CDR3s leave out the opening cysteine and the closing phenylalanine or tryptophan. Some rows have no size entry. The others give once, few or many, or a class for an expanded clone.

CDR3aa | len | j_gene | v_gene | abundance
ASSQNRGEGYNSPLH | 15 | TRBJ1-6 | TRBV27 | -
ASFSGQATGLYGYT | 14 | TRBJ1-2 | TRBV5-1 | -
ASSYSSSGGAFEQF | 14 | TRBJ2-1 | TRBV6-2/TRBV6-3 | -
ASRPGTENSPLH | 12 | TRBJ1-6 | TRBV19 | -
ASSLVLYTGELF | 12 | TRBJ2-2 | TRBV7-6 | -
ASSFSGIEQY | 10 | TRBJ2-7 | TRBV12-3/TRBV12-4 | once
SASRGREQY | 9 | TRBJ2-7 | TRBV20-1 | -
ASNRAEGGYT | 10 | TRBJ1-2 | TRBV2 | -
ASSSVASLYNEQF | 13 | TRBJ2-1 | TRBV7-2 | few
ASSFGRTRVYRDSPLH | 16 | TRBJ1-6 | TRBV5-6 | -
ASSPRETQY | 9 | TRBJ2-5 | TRBV7-9 | -
ASSLATGVGNQPQH | 14 | TRBJ1-5 | TRBV11-2 | -
ASTYPPGTSVYNEQF | 15 | TRBJ2-1 | TRBV7-9 | -
ASSVASGRVEQY | 12 | TRBJ2-7 | TRBV2 | -
SASGQGYEQY | 10 | TRBJ2-7 | TRBV20-1 | once
ASADGTPLLGQY | 12 | TRBJ2-7 | TRBV27 | -
ASSLVDRAPYEQY | 13 | TRBJ2-7 | TRBV11-2 | -
ASSPGLQGGTDTQY | 14 | TRBJ2-3 | TRBV5-1 | few
ATSWGLNEKLF | 11 | TRBJ1-4 | TRBV12-3/TRBV12-4 | -
ASSLDSTTDTQY | 12 | TRBJ2-3 | TRBV7-9 | -
ASSLTAASYGYT | 12 | TRBJ1-2 | TRBV27 | -
ASSEAGNTEAF | 11 | TRBJ1-1 | TRBV6-1 | -
ASSPHGTVGDTEAF | 14 | TRBJ1-1 | TRBV7-3 | -
ASSSLAAENYEQY | 13 | TRBJ2-7 | TRBV11-1 | -
AMGPATNEKLF | 11 | TRBJ1-4 | TRBV12-2 | -
ASSFILNTEAF | 11 | TRBJ1-1 | TRBV28 | -
AVDPTSGSLNEQF | 13 | TRBJ2-1 | TRBV28 | -
ASSQLDSAGKNIQY | 14 | TRBJ2-4 | TRBV4-3 | -
ASSGVTNTEAF | 11 | TRBJ1-1 | TRBV2 | -
ASSYETGGGSPLH | 13 | TRBJ1-6 | TRBV11-2 | -